One sample yielded the 29 T cell receptor beta chains listed below, sequenced in a study of identical twins. From the 5' RACE reads, TCRdb called clonotypes with MiXCR, one entry per CDR3 protein. The data show around 650,000 distinct CDR3 sequences, just over 7% seen once. This sample also appeared in a second study, on yellow fever vaccine responses in identical twins.

Material for sequencing was PBMCs. These receptors were collected from a woman under 30 in good health.

This clonotype was observed at least ten times. This sequence joins TRBV6-5 and TRBJ1-1; D is perhaps TRBD1 (5 bases). The CDR3 totals 15 residues. The V and J ends lost 3 bases and 3 bases respectively, with 14 bases between them. Germline values: CDR1 MNHEY, CDR2 SVGAGI. CDR3 sequence reads: CASSYGAVRDTEAFF. In nucleotides, the CDR3 is TGTGCCAGCAGTTATGGGGCAGTAAGAGACACTGAAGCTTTCTTT.

This clonotype was picked up many times. V usage is TRBV5-1 and J usage is TRBJ2-1; D is uncertain. Per germline, CDR1 SGHRS and CDR2 YFSETQ. The CDR3 is 14 residues long. Between the trimmed V and J ends, which lost 2 bases and 8 bases, there was a span of 14 bases. DNA for the CDR3: TGCGCCAGCAGCTTCCTAGGGTCTCGAGATGAGCAGTTCTTC. Translated, it gives CASSFLGSRDEQFF.

The sample holds many counts of this clonotype. The J gene is TRBJ1-1, the V gene TRBV20-1; 8 positions match TRBD1. The germline gives CDR1 DFQATT, CDR2 SNEGSKA (reference sequence). The V and J ends lost 6 bases and 4 bases, in that order; junction bases with no gene match: 7. The CDR3 totals 13 residues. CDR3 residues: CSAHTGGVTEAFF. The CDR3 DNA reads as TGCAGTGCCCATACAGGGGGGGTCACTGAAGCTTTCTTT.

This clonotype has a count of ten or more. The V and J genes are TRBV7-9 and TRBJ1-4; D is uncertain. The CDR3 is 14 amino acids. Trimming shortened V by 6 bases and J by 4 bases, and 12 bases separated the two germline ends. Germline V CDR1 and CDR2: SEHNR, FQNEAQ (reference sequence). The CDR3 region has the DNA TGTGCCAGCAGACACCCTGGGCTTAATGAAAAACTGTTTTTT. Translated: CASRHPGLNEKLFF.

This clonotype occurred many times. The chain has TRBV5-1 and TRBJ2-7; 7 bases agree with TRBD1. Germline lookup yields CDR1 SGHRS and CDR2 YFSETQ. Losses at the gene ends were 4 bases for V and 2 bases for J; bases not matched to a gene: 6. The CDR3 consists of 14 residues. CDR3 region: CASSTGQVTYEQYF. The DNA of the CDR3 is TGCGCCAGCAGCACCGGACAGGTTACCTACGAGCAGTACTTC.

This clonotype was observed many times. The chain uses TRBV7-9 and TRBJ2-7; perhaps TRBD2 as D (5 bases). Germline CDR1 reads SEHNR; CDR2 reads FQNEAQ (reference sequence). V lost 5 bases and J 2 bases, leaving 13 bases between the germline ends. The CDR3 is 14 residues long. CDR3 amino acids: CASSTRTETYEQYF. The CDR3 DNA sequence: TGTGCCAGCAGCACGCGGACTGAAACCTACGAGCAGTACTTC.

V and J are TRBV20-1 and TRBJ2-5; maybe TRBD2 (5 bases). This CDR3 contains 13 residues. Germline V CDR1 and CDR2: DFQATT, SNEGSKA (reference sequence). With 6 bases removed from V and 1 base from J, the gap between germline ends came to 12 bases. The chain's CDR3 is CSANPTTQETQYF. The DNA of the CDR3 is TGCAGTGCGAACCCGACTACCCAAGAGACCCAGTACTTC.

A few counts support this clonotype. The chain carries TRBV4-1 and TRBJ2-7, with 7 bases aligning to TRBD1. The CDR3 extends over 16 amino acids. Germline V gene lookup returns CDR1 MGHRA and CDR2 YSYEKL. The trim removed 1 base at V and 1 base at J, leaving 7 bases unmatched. CDR3 protein: CASSQVFPGGSYEQYF. Here the CDR3 DNA reads TGCGCCAGCAGCCAAGTATTCCCAGGGGGTTCCTACGAGCAGTACTTC.

The sample holds many counts of this clonotype. This chain connects TRBV14 to TRBJ2-1; D call uncertain. This CDR3 is built from 12 residues. V lost 1 base, J lost 10 bases, and 8 bases lay in between. Germline V gene lookup returns CDR1 SGHDN and CDR2 FVKESK. CDR3 region: CASSQGPSEQFF. CDR3 coding DNA: TGTGCCAGCAGCCAAGGACCGAGCGAGCAGTTCTTC.

V and J are TRBV4-1 and TRBJ1-2; 10 nucleotides align to TRBD1. The CDR3 has 15 residues. CDR1 and CDR2 (germline): MGHRA, YSYEKL. Germline trimming cut 1 base from V and 2 bases from J; bases unmatched to any gene: 1. Written as DNA, the CDR3 is TGCGCCAGCAGCCAAGCGGACAGGGGGAACTATGGCTACACCTTC. Its protein is CASSQADRGNYGYTF.

The gene calls are TRBV20-1 and TRBJ2-1; the D is unclear. V lost 0 bases and J 0 bases, leaving 12 bases between the germline ends. Germline assignment: CDR1 DFQATT and CDR2 SNEGSKA (reference sequence). The CDR3 length is 16 residues. In DNA, the CDR3 is TGCAGTGCTAGAGATAAGAGACTGTTCTCCTACAATGAGCAGTTCTTC. It encodes CSARDKRLFSYNEQFF.

This clonotype was detected many times. This chain links TRBV4-2 with TRBJ2-3; 12 bases map to TRBD2. Germline V gene lookup returns CDR1 LGHNA and CDR2 YNFKEQ. CDR3 size: 16 residues. J was trimmed by 1 base and V by 5 bases; bases with no gene match: 4. The CDR3 loop is CASSRTSGVGTDTQYF. The CDR3 DNA reads TGTGCCAGCAGCAGGACTAGCGGGGTGGGCACAGATACGCAGTATTTT.

This clonotype was recorded many times. This chain connects TRBV10-3 to TRBJ2-5; the D gene is possibly TRBD1 (6 bases). Germline values: CDR1 ENHRY, CDR2 SYGVKD. This CDR3 comprises 13 residues. V gave up 4 bases and J gave up 3 bases, with 9 bases separating them. CDR3: CAISAGGEETQYF. CDR3 sequence (DNA): TGTGCCATCAGTGCTGGGGGCGAAGAGACCCAGTACTTC.

This clonotype was seen only a few times. The chain couples TRBV5-1 to TRBJ2-7; 10 bases are a match to TRBD1. Unmatched junction bases numbered 4, after V lost 5 bases and J lost 11 bases. The CDR3 spans 11 residues. From germline, CDR1 is SGHRS and CDR2 YFSETQ. The CDR3 DNA reads TGCGCCAGCAGAGGGGGGACAGGGGAGTACTTC. This gives the protein CASRGGTGEYF.

The sample holds many counts of this clonotype. The chain combines TRBV6-1 with TRBJ2-1; D gene uncertain. The CDR3 has 15 amino acids. Germline loops: CDR1 MNHNS, CDR2 SASEGT. The V end lost 6 bases, the J end lost 0 bases, and 12 bases lay between the germline ends. CDR3 nucleotide sequence: TGTGCCAGCAGCGAGCGCGGTAGCTCCTACAATGAGCAGTTCTTC. This codes for CASSERGSSYNEQFF.

This clonotype occurred many times. This chain uses TRBV5-1 with TRBJ2-3; 8 bases are shared with TRBD1. Per germline, CDR1 SGHRS and CDR2 YFSETQ. The CDR3 runs to 14 residues. The V segment lost 4 bases and the J segment 3 bases; nucleotides outside the gene matches: 4. In nucleotides, the CDR3 is TGCGCCAGCAGCCGGGACAGGAGAACAGATACGCAGTATTTT. It specifies CASSRDRRTDTQYF.

This clonotype was recorded many times. The V call is TRBV20-1, the J call TRBJ2-7; 8 nucleotides agree with TRBD1. This CDR3 is 15 amino acids long. The V gene's germline CDR1 is DFQATT and CDR2 SNEGSKA (reference sequence). V gave up 4 bases and J gave up 1 base; unmatched junction bases: 9. The DNA of the CDR3 is TGCAGTGCTACGCTAGGGACAGGCTTTTCCTACGAGCAGTACTTC. Its protein is CSATLGTGFSYEQYF.

The chain combines TRBV5-1 with TRBJ1-4, with D tentatively TRBD1 (5 bases). The V end lost 0 bases, the J end lost 6 bases, and 12 bases lay between the germline ends. Germline V gene sequence: CDR1 SGHRS, CDR2 YFSETQ. This CDR3 is 15 amino acids long. In nucleotides, the CDR3 is TGCGCCAGCAGCTTGGGTGGGGCGCGGGATGAAAAACTGTTTTTT. This encodes CASSLGGARDEKLFF.

This clonotype was counted a few times. CDR3 sequence reads: CASSQGPSTAGNEQFF. CDR3 DNA sequence: TGTGCCAGCAGCCAAGGCCCTTCGACAGCGGGGAATGAGCAGTTCTTC. The chain uses TRBV14 and TRBJ2-1, with TRBD2 matching over 7 bases. Germline CDR1 SGHDN, CDR2 FVKESK. The CDR3 spans 16 residues. V shed 1 base and J 7 bases; nucleotides not matched to a gene: 10.

The chain has TRBV28 and TRBJ2-7; possibly TRBD2 for D (5 bases). V gave up 6 bases and J gave up 3 bases, with 21 bases separating them. The CDR3 contains 16 residues. The germline gives CDR1 MDHEN, CDR2 SYDVKM. The CDR3 coding sequence is TGTGCCAGCAGCTCAAACCCCGGGATCCGATACTACGAGCAGTACGTC. As protein: CASSSNPGIRYYEQYV.

V and J are TRBV20-1 and TRBJ2-5; 12 positions agree with TRBD2. This CDR3 is 16 amino acids long. With V trimmed by 1 base and J by 0 bases, 3 bases remained unmatched. The germline V gene encodes CDR1 DFQATT and CDR2 SNEGSKA (reference sequence). The CDR3 nucleotides read TGCAGTGCTAGAGCAGGGACTAGCGGGTACCAAGAGACCCAGTACTTC. Its translation: CSARAGTSGYQETQYF.

J is TRBJ2-1 and V is TRBV28; 7 bases are a match to TRBD2. There are 17 residues in the CDR3. CDR1 and CDR2 (germline): MDHEN, SYDVKM. V gave up 2 bases and J gave up 5 bases; unmatched junction bases: 12. CDR3 protein: CASSLGATFGTNNEQFF. The CDR3 coding sequence is TGTGCCAGCAGTTTAGGGGCCACTTTTGGGACTAACAATGAGCAGTTCTTC.

V and J are TRBV12-3 or TRBV12-4 and TRBJ1-5; no clear D. The CDR3 covers 13 residues. Trimming shortened V by 5 bases and J by 5 bases, and 10 bases separated the two germline ends. CDR3 sequence reads: CASSPHADQPQHF. The CDR3 DNA sequence: TGTGCCAGCAGTCCCCACGCCGATCAGCCCCAGCATTTT.

In this sample, this clonotype turned up many times. V and J are TRBV12-3 or TRBV12-4 and TRBJ2-3; D ambiguous. This CDR3 region has 13 residues. V was cut by 3 bases and J by 6 bases, with 10 bases left in between. This CDR3 is CASSFGPDDTQYF. The CDR3 bases are TGTGCCAGCAGTTTTGGGCCTGATGATACGCAGTATTTT.

This clonotype was recorded many times. The rearrangement joins TRBV6-5 to TRBJ2-2; D gene uncertain. The CDR3 totals 13 residues. V lost 0 bases and J 9 bases, leaving 8 bases between the germline ends. CDR1 and CDR2 from the germline V gene are MNHEY and SVGAGI. CDR3 sequence reads: CASSYSVGRELFF. The CDR3 DNA is TGTGCCAGCAGTTACTCGGTGGGCCGGGAGCTGTTTTTT.

The J gene is TRBJ2-2, the V gene TRBV9; TRBD2 matches 9 bases. This CDR3 has 16 amino acids. J lost 5 bases, V lost 4 bases, and 9 bases had no gene match. Germline CDR1 reads SGDLS; CDR2 reads YYNGEE. The CDR3 here is CASSPQTSGRTGELFF. CDR3 bases: TGTGCCAGCAGCCCCCAGACTAGCGGACGAACCGGGGAGCTGTTTTTT.

This clonotype was counted a few times. This rearrangement joins TRBV4-1 to TRBJ2-7, with TRBD1 matching over 7 bases. The CDR3 consists of 15 residues. Per germline, CDR1 MGHRA and CDR2 YSYEKL. V lost 5 bases and J lost 2; bases outside the gene matches: 9. DNA for the CDR3: TGCGCCAGCAGCTTAAGCCGGGACAGTGCCTACGAGCAGTACGTC. It translates to CASSLSRDSAYEQYV.

This clonotype was counted only a few times. The V and J genes are TRBV12-3 or TRBV12-4 and TRBJ2-5; D is unresolved. The CDR3 length is 14 residues. Trimming removed 5 bases from V and 4 bases from J, with 14 bases in between. CDR3 DNA sequence: TGTGCCAGCAGTCAAGCGACTTTAGGAGAGACCCAGTACTTC. It is translated as CASSQATLGETQYF.

This clonotype has only a few counts. CDR3 DNA sequence: TGTGCCAGCAGCTCCAAGGGGACTAGCGGGAGCGGAGAGACCCAGTACTTC. Its translation: CASSSKGTSGSGETQYF. The V gene is TRBV7-3, the J gene TRBJ2-5; 14 positions agree with TRBD2. Germline V gene data show CDR1 as SGHTA and CDR2 as FQGTGA. J gave up 4 bases and V 4 bases, and 8 bases lay outside the gene matches. This CDR3 has 17 residues.